This note documents a single TCR beta chain sequence. The data belong to a study of blood T cell repertoires in COVID-19. The wider study: PBMCs, B-cell-depleted T cells, or T cells provided the cDNA or gDNA that made up the material.

Authors' processing steps: Amplification with reference gene primers provided the estimates of nucleated cell counts. TCRdb keeps only in-frame clones here, not all; method: immunoSEQ multiplex PCR. For V, J and clone size, that table is used; D and trimming come from the DNA. The sample contains over 150,000 clones, 75% to 85% of which appear only once. V was clipped by 2 bases and J by 4 bases, with 9 bases between them. This CDR3 has 14 amino acids. CDR1 and CDR2 from the germline V gene are SGHKS and YYEKEE (reference sequence). A Seattle source enrolled patients during active infection and followed them longitudinally.

The chain combines TRBV5-5 with TRBJ1-4; D possibly corresponds to TRBD1 (6 bases). Sequenced material: peripheral blood. The clonotype was recovered from an elderly woman with COVID-19, enrolled during active disease. CDR3 in amino acids: CASSFLQGNEKLFF. Here the CDR3 DNA reads TGTGCCAGCAGCTTCTTACAGGGTAATGAAAAACTGTTTTTT.